This T cell receptor (beta chain) was identified during a study of shared clonotypes between healthy human individuals. Overall study results and limits: Genetic and exposure-history diversity was limited by the few donors. A handful of donors showed sharing of about 4.6% of naive CD4 clonotypes.

Sorted subsets were amplified in replicate PCRs using 200 to 250 ng DNA, about 30,000 T cell genomes. Measured with immunoSEQ multiplex PCR; TCRdb has only the in-frame clones, and not every one. The repertoire holds a few million clones, 85% to 95% seen once, with approximately 0.4% in the top ten. V gave up 4 bases and J gave up 4 bases; unmatched junction bases: 9. Germline V gives CDR1 MDHEN, CDR2 SYDVKM. This CDR3 spans 15 amino acids. Turning to this clone: Its antigen is not identified.

The gene calls are TRBV28 and TRBJ2-7; 8 bases match TRBD1. This clonotype originated in a man between 18 and 29 years old in good health. Some clones in this sample may be carry-over from other donors' samples. Sequencing was done on a sample of naive CD4+ T cells from PBMCs. The subset here: CD45RA+ positively selected. The CDR3 nucleotides read TGTGCCAGCAGTTCGGTGCAGGGGGCTCGGTACGAGCAGTACTTC. Its translation: CASSSVQGARYEQYF. The full variable domain, completed using reference TRBV28 and TRBJ2-7, is DVKVTQSSRYLVKRTGEKVFLECVQDMDHENMFWYRQDPGLGLRLIYFSYDVKMKEKGDIPEGYSVSREKKERFSLILESASTNQTSMYLCASSSVQGARYEQYFGPGTRLTVT.